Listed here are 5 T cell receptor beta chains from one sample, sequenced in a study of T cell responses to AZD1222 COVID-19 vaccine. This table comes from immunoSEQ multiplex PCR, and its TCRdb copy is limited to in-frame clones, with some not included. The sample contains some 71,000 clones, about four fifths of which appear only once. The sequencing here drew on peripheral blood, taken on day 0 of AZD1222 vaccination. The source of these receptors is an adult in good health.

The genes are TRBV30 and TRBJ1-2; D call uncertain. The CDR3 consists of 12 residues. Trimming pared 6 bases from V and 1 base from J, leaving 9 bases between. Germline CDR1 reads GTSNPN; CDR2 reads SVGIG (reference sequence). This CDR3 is CACATYNYGYTF. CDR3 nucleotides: TGTGCCTGTGCTACGTATAACTATGGCTACACCTTC.

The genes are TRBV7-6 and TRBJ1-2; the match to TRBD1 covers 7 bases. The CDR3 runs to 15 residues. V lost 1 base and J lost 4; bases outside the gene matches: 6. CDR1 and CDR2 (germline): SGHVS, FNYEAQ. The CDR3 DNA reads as TGTGCCAGCAGCTTAGAGGCAGGGGGTGTCTATGGCTACACCTTC. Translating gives CASSLEAGGVYGYTF.

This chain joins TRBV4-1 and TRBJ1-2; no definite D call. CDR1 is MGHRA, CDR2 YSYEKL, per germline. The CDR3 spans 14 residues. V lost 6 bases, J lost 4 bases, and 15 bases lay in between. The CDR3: CASSYDFDTYGYTF. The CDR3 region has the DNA TGCGCCAGCAGTTACGATTTCGACACCTATGGCTACACCTTC.

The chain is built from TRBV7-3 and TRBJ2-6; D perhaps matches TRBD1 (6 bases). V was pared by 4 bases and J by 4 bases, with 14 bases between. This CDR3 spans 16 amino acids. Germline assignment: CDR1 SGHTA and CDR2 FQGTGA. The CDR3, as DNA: TGTGCCAGCAGCTCCAGGGGCGGAACCGGGGCCAACGTCCTGACTTTC. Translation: CASSSRGGTGANVLTF.

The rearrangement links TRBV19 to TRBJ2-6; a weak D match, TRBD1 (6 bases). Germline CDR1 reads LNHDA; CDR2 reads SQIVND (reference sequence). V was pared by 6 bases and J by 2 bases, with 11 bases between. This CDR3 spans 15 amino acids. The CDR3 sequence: CASRGAHAGANVLTF. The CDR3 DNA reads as TGTGCCAGTAGGGGGGCCCATGCTGGGGCCAACGTCCTGACTTTC.